Shown below are 23 T cell receptor beta chains from a single sample sequenced in a study of identical twins. TCRdb reprocessed the 5' RACE reads with MiXCR, giving one entry per CDR3 protein. The profile covers some 230,000 distinct CDR3 sequences, with approximately 7.1% appearing a single time and more than 14% taken by the ten largest. The same sample was also studied in work on T cells expressing NK-cell markers.

Sequencing was performed on CD8+ T cells sorted from blood. The receptors were sampled from a woman under 30 in good health.

The table lists this clonotype with a few counts. The rearrangement joins TRBV12-3 or TRBV12-4 to TRBJ2-3, with 8 bases lining up with TRBD2. The ends lost 6 bases at V and 5 bases at J; junction bases unmatched: 10. This CDR3 region has 15 residues. CDR3 amino acids: CASSFWREVQDTQYF. CDR3 DNA: TGTGCCAGCAGCTTTTGGCGGGAGGTCCAAGATACGCAGTATTTT.

This clonotype occurred a few times. The genes are TRBV12-3 or TRBV12-4 and TRBJ2-2, with D perhaps matching TRBD1 (5 bases). The CDR3 covers 13 residues. Trimming removed 5 bases at V and 7 bases at J, with 11 bases between. CDR3 residues: CASSEVGRGELFF. The CDR3 bases are TGTGCCAGCAGTGAGGTGGGGCGCGGGGAGCTGTTTTTT.

This clonotype came up many times. The V and J genes are TRBV12-3 or TRBV12-4 and TRBJ1-1; D unclear. Trimming removed 4 bases from V and 7 bases from J, with 13 bases in between. The length of the CDR3 is 13 residues. The CDR3 region is CASSSNQDGEAFF. In DNA, the CDR3 is TGTGCCAGCAGTTCAAACCAAGACGGTGAAGCTTTCTTT.

The DNA for the CDR3 is TGCGCCAGCACCACGGGACCGAACACCGGGGAGCTGTTTTTT. As protein: CASTTGPNTGELFF. The chain is built from TRBV4-3 and TRBJ2-2; D is perhaps TRBD1 or TRBD2 (5 bases each). V gave up 7 bases and J gave up 0 bases, with 9 bases separating them. Germline values: CDR1 LGHNA, CDR2 YSLEER. This CDR3 contains 14 residues.

The V call is TRBV12-3 or TRBV12-4, the J call TRBJ1-1; D may be TRBD1 (6 bases). V was clipped by 5 bases and J by 3 bases, with 13 bases between them. This CDR3 has 14 amino acids. CDR3 protein: CASSHNTGYTEAFF. The CDR3 DNA sequence: TGTGCCAGCAGTCATAACACAGGGTACACTGAAGCTTTCTTT.

This chain connects TRBV9 to TRBJ2-7, with D possibly being TRBD1 (5 bases). Trimming cost V 1 base and J 4 bases, with 15 bases left between them. The CDR3 is 15 amino acids. Per the germline V gene, CDR1 is SGDLS and CDR2 is YYNGEE. In nucleotides, the CDR3 is TGTGCCAGCAGCGTAAGTGGGCAGGGTCAGTACGAGCAGTACTTC. Protein product: CASSVSGQGQYEQYF.

This clonotype was seen a few times. CDR3: CASGGGVSYEQYF. In DNA form, the CDR3 reads TGTGCCAGCGGAGGAGGGGTCTCGTACGAGCAGTACTTC. The V and J genes are TRBV3-1 and TRBJ2-7; possible D gene TRBD2, 6 bases. This CDR3 contains 13 residues. The V gene's germline CDR1 is LGHDT and CDR2 YNNKEL (reference sequence). Deletions cut 8 bases from V and 4 bases from J, with 15 bases between.

The rearrangement links TRBV4-2 to TRBJ1-3, with D hard to call. The CDR3 spans 16 residues. Between the trimmed V and J ends, which lost 0 bases and 0 bases, there was a span of 9 bases. Germline V lookup: CDR1 LGHNA, CDR2 YNFKEQ. CDR3 nucleotide sequence: TGTGCCAGCAGCCAAGAGAGACGGATCTCTGGAAACACCATATATTTT. It yields the protein CASSQERRISGNTIYF.

This rearrangement joins TRBV6-1 to TRBJ2-3, with D perhaps TRBD2 (6 bases). CDR1 is MNHNS and CDR2 is SASEGT in the germline V gene. V lost 6 bases, J lost 4 bases, and 14 bases lay in between. The CDR3 contains 14 residues. CDR3: CASSGTPFPDTQYF. The CDR3 DNA sequence: TGTGCCAGCAGCGGGACTCCGTTCCCAGATACGCAGTATTTT.

CDR3 in DNA: TGCAGCGTTGCACGTGGGGCGCCCCAGGCGGAGACCCAGTACTTC. It codes for CSVARGAPQAETQYF. This chain uses TRBV29-1 with TRBJ2-5; D perhaps matches TRBD1 (5 bases). The V end lost 4 bases, the J end lost 5 bases, and 20 bases lay between the germline ends. The CDR3 has 15 amino acids. CDR1 and CDR2 from the germline V gene are SQVTM and ANQGSEA.

This rearrangement joins TRBV9 to TRBJ1-2, with D maybe TRBD1 (6 bases). Germline V gene data show CDR1 as SGDLS and CDR2 as YYNGEE. The V end lost 1 base, the J end lost 6 bases, and 10 bases lay between the germline ends. CDR3 length equals 13 residues. The CDR3 loop is CASSVRAGDGYTF. DNA of the CDR3: TGTGCCAGCAGCGTAAGGGCAGGGGATGGCTACACCTTC.

The genes are TRBV5-1 and TRBJ2-1, with 8 bases identical to TRBD2. Germline CDR1 is SGHRS and CDR2 is YFSETQ. The CDR3 consists of 19 residues. V shed 7 bases, J shed 1 base, and the junction held 19 bases outside the gene matches. The CDR3 spells CASRPPLAGQSSSYNEQFF. In nucleotides, the CDR3 is TGCGCCAGCCGCCCTCCCCTAGCGGGCCAATCAAGTTCCTACAATGAGCAGTTCTTC.

J is TRBJ2-5 and V is TRBV12-5; 8 nucleotides line up with TRBD1. The length of the CDR3 is 13 residues. Trimming at V came to 5 bases and at J to 7 bases, leaving 6 bases not matched to a gene. In germline, CDR1 is LGHNT, CDR2 FRNRAP. CDR3 bases: TGTGCTAGTGGTGGACAGGGAAAGTGGACCCAGTACTTC. It yields the protein CASGGQGKWTQYF. Filled out from reference TRBV12-5 and TRBJ2-5, the complete variable domain reads DARVTQTPRHKVTEMGQEVTMRCQPILGHNTVFWYRQTMMQGLELLAYFRNRAPLDDSGMPKDRFSAEMPDATLATLKIQPSEPRDSAVYFCASGGQGKWTQYFGPGTRLLVL.

This clonotype appeared a few times. The J gene is TRBJ2-5, the V gene TRBV27; 8 positions agree with TRBD1. The CDR3 runs to 15 residues. Germline loops: CDR1 MNHEY, CDR2 SMNVEV (reference sequence). J lost 0 bases, V lost 3 bases, and 3 bases had no gene match. CDR3 sequence: CASSFGQGHQETQYF. The CDR3, as DNA: TGTGCCAGCAGTTTTGGACAGGGACACCAAGAGACCCAGTACTTC.

The V call is TRBV27, the J call TRBJ1-1, with D possibly TRBD1 on 6 matching bases. Germline V gene lookup returns CDR1 MNHEY and CDR2 SMNVEV (reference sequence). The CDR3 runs to 15 residues. V was pared by 6 bases and J by 1 base, with 15 bases between. Here the CDR3 DNA reads TGTGCCAGCAGGCGGACCACAGGGCGGAACACTGAAGCTTTCTTT. Translating gives CASRRTTGRNTEAFF.

This clonotype was seen at least ten times. This rearrangement joins TRBV12-3 or TRBV12-4 to TRBJ1-4; the match to TRBD1 covers 7 bases. J was trimmed by 14 bases and V by 6 bases; bases with no gene match: 12. This CDR3 comprises 13 residues. DNA for the CDR3: TGTGCCAGCAGCCGGGACAGATCCCTTACCCTGTTTTTT. Its protein product is CASSRDRSLTLFF.

This clonotype was seen a handful of times. The chain employs TRBV29-1 and TRBJ2-1, with TRBD2 matching 8 bases. The CDR3 has 11 residues. The germline gives CDR1 SQVTM, CDR2 ANQGSEA. CDR3 sequence (DNA): TGCAACATCAAGCGGGGGAATGAGCAGTTCTTC. Amino acid sequence: CNIKRGNEQFF.

This clonotype showed up many times. The rearrangement joins TRBV6-1 to TRBJ2-7, with a tentative D call TRBD1 (5 bases). Germline V gene data show CDR1 as MNHNS and CDR2 as SASEGT. Trimming removed 8 bases from V and 0 bases from J, with 11 bases in between. This CDR3 is built from 13 residues. The CDR3 loop reads CASRVDSSYEQYF. CDR3 DNA: TGTGCCAGCCGGGTCGACAGCTCCTACGAGCAGTACTTC.

The chain is built from TRBV11-2 and TRBJ2-1, with D possibly being TRBD2 (6 bases). The V gene lost 5 bases and the J gene lost 7 bases, with 21 bases spanning the gap. The CDR3 runs 16 residues. Germline V CDR1 and CDR2: SGHAT, FQNNGV. The CDR3 nucleotides are TGTGCCAGCAGCCCAAGGGCGGGAATCCTTAGGAATGAGCAGTTCTTC. This translates into CASSPRAGILRNEQFF.

This clonotype showed up just a few times. The V and J genes are TRBV6-1 and TRBJ2-4, with unresolved D. This CDR3 region has 14 residues. The germline gives CDR1 MNHNS, CDR2 SASEGT. Trimming removed 2 bases at V and 7 bases at J, with 12 bases between. The CDR3 sequence: CASSEPAGWNIQYF. CDR3 nucleotides: TGTGCCAGCAGTGAACCCGCAGGATGGAACATTCAGTACTTC.

This clonotype was observed many times. This chain joins TRBV27 and TRBJ2-5; no definite D call. Trimming removed 3 bases from V and 2 bases from J, with 7 bases in between. CDR3 length equals 13 residues. Germline values: CDR1 MNHEY, CDR2 SMNVEV (reference sequence). CDR3 protein: CASSFFGQETQYF. The CDR3 bases are TGTGCCAGCAGTTTCTTCGGGCAAGAGACCCAGTACTTC.

This clonotype was detected ten times or more. CDR3: CASSQEMARGGTDTQYF. In nucleotides, the CDR3 is TGTGCCAGCAGCCAAGAAATGGCCCGGGGGGGCACAGATACGCAGTATTTT. The chain links TRBV4-2 to TRBJ2-3; TRBD2 matches 7 bases. The CDR3 length is 17 residues. Germline lookup yields CDR1 LGHNA and CDR2 YNFKEQ. V dropped 0 bases and J dropped 1; count of bases not matched to a gene: 7.

This clonotype has at least ten counts. This chain joins TRBV10-2 and TRBJ2-5; D is undetermined. This CDR3 region has 15 residues. The germline V gene encodes CDR1 WSHSY and CDR2 SAAADI. V was shortened by 7 bases and J by 5 bases, with 20 bases between the two germline ends. Written as DNA, the CDR3 is TGCGCCAGCACCGAGAGAAAGGTTGGGTTGGAGACCCAGTACTTC. Protein sequence: CASTERKVGLETQYF.